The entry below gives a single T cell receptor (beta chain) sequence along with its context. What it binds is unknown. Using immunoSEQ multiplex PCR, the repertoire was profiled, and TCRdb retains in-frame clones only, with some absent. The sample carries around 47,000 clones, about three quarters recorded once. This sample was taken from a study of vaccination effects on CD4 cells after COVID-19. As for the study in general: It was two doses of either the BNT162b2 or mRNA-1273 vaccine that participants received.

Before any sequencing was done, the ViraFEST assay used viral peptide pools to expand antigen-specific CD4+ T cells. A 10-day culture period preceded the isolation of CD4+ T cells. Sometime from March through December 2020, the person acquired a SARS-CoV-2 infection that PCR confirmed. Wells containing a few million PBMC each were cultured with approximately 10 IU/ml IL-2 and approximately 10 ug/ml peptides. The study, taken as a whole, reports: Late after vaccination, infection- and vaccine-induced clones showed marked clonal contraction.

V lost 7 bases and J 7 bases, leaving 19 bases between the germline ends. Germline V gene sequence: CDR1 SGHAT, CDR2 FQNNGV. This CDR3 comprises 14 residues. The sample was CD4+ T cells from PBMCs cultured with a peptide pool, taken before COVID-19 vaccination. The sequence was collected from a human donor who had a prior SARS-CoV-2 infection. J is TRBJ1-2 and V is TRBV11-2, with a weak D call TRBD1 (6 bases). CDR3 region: CASTSEWGHRGYTF. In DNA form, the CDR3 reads TGTGCCAGCACCTCCGAGTGGGGGCACCGTGGCTACACCTTC. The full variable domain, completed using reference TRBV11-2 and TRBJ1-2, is EAGVAQSPRYKIIEKRQSVAFWCNPISGHATLYWYQQILGQGPKLLIQFQNNGVVDDSQLPKDRFSAERLKGVDSTLKIQPAKLEDSAVYLCASTSEWGHRGYTFGSGTRLTVV.